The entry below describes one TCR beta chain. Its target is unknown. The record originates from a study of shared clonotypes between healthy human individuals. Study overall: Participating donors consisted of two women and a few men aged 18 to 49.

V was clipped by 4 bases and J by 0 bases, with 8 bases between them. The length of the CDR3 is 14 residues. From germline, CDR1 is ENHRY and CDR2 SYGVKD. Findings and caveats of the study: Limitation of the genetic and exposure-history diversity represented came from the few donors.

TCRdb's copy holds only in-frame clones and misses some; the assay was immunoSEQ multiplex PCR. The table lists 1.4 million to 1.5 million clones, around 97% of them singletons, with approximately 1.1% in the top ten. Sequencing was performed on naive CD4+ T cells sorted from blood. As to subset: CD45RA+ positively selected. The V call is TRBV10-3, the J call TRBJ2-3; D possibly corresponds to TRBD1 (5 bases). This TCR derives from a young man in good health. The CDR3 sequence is CAISAGSSTDTQYF. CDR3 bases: TGTGCCATCAGTGCAGGGTCTAGCACAGATACGCAGTATTTT.